This TCR beta chain originates from a study of shared clonotypes between healthy human individuals. This clone was seen only a few times. No antigen is known for it. Whole-study findings and limits: Estimated clonotype richness was generally higher in naive than memory subsets. An anticipated effect of sequencing depth on clonotype sharing among donors was recognized.

Only in-frame clones appear in the TCRdb table, and some are missing; sequencing was by immunoSEQ multiplex PCR. The sample records around 2.1 million clones, 90% to 95% being singletons. Positively selected for CCR7, the CD45RO-negative cells used as naive CD8 cells excluded terminally differentiated effector memory CD45RA+ cells. CDR3 size: 15 residues. The trim removed 5 bases at V and 7 bases at J, leaving 11 bases unmatched. Germline CDR1 MNHEY, CDR2 SMNVEV (reference sequence). The genes are TRBV27 and TRBJ1-1, with TRBD1 matching over 9 bases. The sequenced material came from naive CD8+ T cells from PBMCs. The TCR was taken from a man aged 18-30 years in good health. Some clones in this sample may be carry-over from other donors' samples. In nucleotides, the CDR3 is TGTGCCAGCAGTACCCGGACAGGGGCACGGGGTGAAGCTTTCTTT. Translated, it gives CASSTRTGARGEAFF.